This TCR beta chain was sequenced during a study of identical twins (dated by TCRdb to the mid-2010s). About the full investigation: To test whether fetal clonotypes persist, the study used deep sequencing on TCR alpha and beta repertoires from monozygotic twins, unrelated adults of various ages, and cord blood. To rule out contamination, replicate twin experiments were performed at different times with different library preparation protocols. What the work shows at the level of the full study, not this receptor alone: In beta out-of-frame sequences, excess twin sharing was weaker, because having fewer shared sequences lowered the signal-to-noise ratio. Zero-insertion analyses could be partly confounded by invariant T cells such as MAIT and iNKT, though diverse VJ usage argued against such confounding for most clonotypes. Because the same donors could not be followed over many years, conclusions were based on cross-sectional statistical analysis. Fewer insertions were carried by abundant cord blood beta clonotypes, a similar but weaker trend appeared in young adult naive repertoires, and no such trend appeared in memory repertoires. Out-of-frame TCR alpha sharing in monozygotic twins was systematically underestimated by recombination models, whereas sharing between unrelated individuals was in agreement with the recombination models. Compared with coincidental sharing between unrelated individuals, out-of-frame TCR alpha sequences shared between twins showed an excess of sequences with low generation probability.

The library came from 5' RACE. TCRdb lists the instrument as Illumina HiSeq 2000. A universal primer binding site was introduced by template switching, and a unique molecular identifier was present in the final cDNA, enabling accurate counting of TCR cDNA molecules. Specific primers in the conserved constant-segment region were used to synthesize first-strand cDNA for TCR alpha and beta chains. To control for contamination, every cDNA library carried two barcodes: a SMART-Mk sample barcode plus Illumina barcodes. TruSeq adapter sequences, together with Illumina sample barcodes, were added in two successive PCR steps. The TCR alpha and beta cDNA libraries were sequenced on the Illumina HiSeq platform using custom primers. The published analysis was carried out like this. Unique molecular identifiers were extracted from raw reads with MiGEC, and CDR3 positions were determined with MiXCR. Recombination models were inferred per individual with the repgenHMM and IGoR tools using an EM algorithm. Shared clonotypes were analyzed with the tcR package in R, and sharing was normalized by the product of cloneset sizes. To study raw recombination without the effects of thymic and clonal selection, out-of-frame nonproductive sequences were analyzed. The public reads were run again by TCRdb, first through fastp at Q25 and then through MiXCR, and only productive beta chains were kept. Identical CDR3 proteins give one entry, which carries the most common genes and DNA. TCRdb's processing, not the authors', yielded these V and J calls. This sample comprises hundreds of thousands of distinct CDR3 sequences, around 24% of them detected only once. About 2.7% of the sample is held by the ten biggest clonotypes.

Turning to this clonotype: Its recognized antigen is unknown. The record has no base qualities; no much larger clone is one base away.

The CDR3, cysteine through phenylalanine, is 13 amino acids long. The CDR3 DNA has 39 bases and is translated from base 1. Trimming at the junction amounts to 1 base on V and 5 bases on J, and the germline ends lie 8 bases apart. Every donor in the study was a healthy Caucasian. The twin cohort consisted of three pairs of female monozygotic twins, all aged 18 to 29 years. Positive isolation kits from Invitrogen were used to isolate CD4+ and CD8+ T cell populations. Separately, the same data were catalogued under a study of T cells expressing NK-cell markers. As that second paper reports: Three sorted T-cell subsets (CD3+CD56+NKG2C+, CD3+CD56+NKG2C- and CD3+CD56-NKG2C+) from roughly eight donors had their TCR beta-chain repertoires profiled. Seven of the eight sequenced donors were HCMV-seropositive and one was HCMV-seronegative. To restrict sorting to alphabetaTCR-expressing T cells, an anti-gammadeltaTCR antibody was added in several experiments. In roughly 6 donors, the dominant CD3+CD56+NKG2C+ clonotypes ranked among the top 10 CD8+ clonotypes, making up 1.0-7.0% of CD8+ T cells. Those dominant clonotypes were again the most abundant among CD3+CD56-NKG2C+ cells in a few donors, at about 25-60.1%. Whether the expanded NKG2C-expressing T cell clones were specific for HCMV antigens remained unclear. All eight donors whose samples were sequenced were randomly selected healthy volunteers, three of them men and five women. HCMV serostatus was determined by detecting HCMV-specific IgG in serum with a commercial ELISA kit. MIGEC handled demultiplexing of the reads and grouping by UMI, while MiTCR was used to assemble and quantify clonotypes. To exclude erroneous sequences, only TCR cDNA sequences supported by at least two reads were retained. The tcR package was used for downstream repertoire analysis, and clonotypes were matched across fractions by CDR3 nucleotide sequence plus V segment. VDJmatch was used to annotate antigen specificity against VDJdb, with one amino acid substitution in CDR3 permitted.

The chain links TRBV12-3 or TRBV12-4 with TRBJ1-2; a confident D gene designation cannot be given. The sample taken for sequencing was CD4+ T cells sorted from blood. The source is a woman younger than 30 in good health. The DNA reads as follows: TGTGCCAGCAGTTTAGTGGAAATTTATGGCTACACCTTC. This is translated as CASSLVEIYGYTF.